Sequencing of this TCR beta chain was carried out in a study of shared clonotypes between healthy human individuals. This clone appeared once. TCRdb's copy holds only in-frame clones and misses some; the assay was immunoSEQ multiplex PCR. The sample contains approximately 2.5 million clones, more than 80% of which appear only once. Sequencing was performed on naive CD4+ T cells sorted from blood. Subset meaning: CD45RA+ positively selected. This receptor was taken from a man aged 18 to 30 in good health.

The CDR3 bases are TGTGCCAGCAGTTATACGGAGGGGACTGAAGCTTTCTTT. It encodes CASSYTEGTEAFF. This sequence joins TRBV6-5 and TRBJ1-1; perhaps TRBD1 as D (5 bases). Per germline, CDR1 MNHEY and CDR2 SVGAGI. Trimming removed 3 bases from V and 5 bases from J, with 10 bases in between. The CDR3 sequence is 13 residues long.